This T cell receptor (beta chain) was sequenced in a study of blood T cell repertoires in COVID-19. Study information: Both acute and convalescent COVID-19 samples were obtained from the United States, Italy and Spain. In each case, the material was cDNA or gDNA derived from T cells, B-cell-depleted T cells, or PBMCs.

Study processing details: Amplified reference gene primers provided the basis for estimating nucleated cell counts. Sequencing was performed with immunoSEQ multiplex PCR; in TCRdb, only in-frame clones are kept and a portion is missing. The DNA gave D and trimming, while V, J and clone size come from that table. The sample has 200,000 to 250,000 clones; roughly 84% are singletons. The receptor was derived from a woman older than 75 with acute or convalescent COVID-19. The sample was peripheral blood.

The DNA of the CDR3 is TGTGCCAGCAGCGCACTAGCGGGGGGGCAAGAGACCCAGTACTTC. Protein sequence: CASSALAGGQETQYF. The chain carries TRBV14 and TRBJ2-5; 13 bases map to TRBD2. This CDR3 is built from 15 residues. V lost 5 bases and J lost 2; bases outside the gene matches: 2. Per the germline V gene, CDR1 is SGHDN and CDR2 is FVKESK.